A single sample is the source of the 8 T cell receptor beta chains below, sequenced in a study of cytomegalovirus exposure and HLA in healthy donors. Primers included in the PCR were 60 Vbeta and 13 Jbeta primers. The assay was immunoSEQ multiplex PCR, and TCRdb's table has in-frame clones only and misses some. In the table there are more than 100,000 clones, 55% to 65% of which are singletons. The sequencing input was PBMCs. The receptors come from a man in his forties in good health and CMV-seropositive.

DNA of the CDR3: TGTGCCTCCTGGCGGGGGGCCGACACCGGGGAGCTGTTTTTT. Protein: CASWRGADTGELFF. This sequence joins TRBV2 and TRBJ2-2; 8 nucleotides agree with TRBD2. This CDR3 contains 14 residues. From germline, CDR1 is SNHLY and CDR2 FYNNEI. J was trimmed by 3 bases and V by 11 bases; bases with no gene match: 8.

The chain carries TRBV29-1 and TRBJ1-3; D is unresolved. V lost 6 bases to trimming and J lost 0 bases, with 6 bases between them. Per the germline V gene, CDR1 is SQVTM and CDR2 is ANQGSEA. CDR3 size: 12 residues. The CDR3 sequence: CSVRFSGNTIYF. The CDR3 region has the DNA TGCAGCGTCAGGTTCTCTGGAAACACCATATATTTT.

The V call is TRBV5-1, the J call TRBJ2-5, with TRBD1 identical over 9 bases. V lost 2 bases to trimming and J lost 1 base; unmatched junction nucleotides: 6. In germline, CDR1 is SGHRS, CDR2 YFSETQ. The CDR3 extends over 16 amino acids. The CDR3 nucleotides read TGCGCCAGCAGCTTAGGGTCGACAGGGGGCCAAGAGACCCAGTACTTC. Amino acid sequence: CASSLGSTGGQETQYF.

The table lists this clone with a few counts. V is TRBV13 and J is TRBJ1-3; D is perhaps TRBD1 (6 bases). V gave up 0 bases and J gave up 0 bases, with 9 bases separating them. The CDR3 runs to 16 residues. Germline V gene sequence: CDR1 PRHDT, CDR2 FYEKMQ (reference sequence). In nucleotides, the CDR3 is TGTGCCAGCAGCTTAGGGAGGGGGAACTCTGGAAACACCATATATTTT. Translating gives CASSLGRGNSGNTIYF. Combining the CDR3 with reference TRBV13 and TRBJ1-3 gives the whole variable domain AAGVIQSPRHLIKEKRETATLKCYPIPRHDTVYWYQQGPGQDPQFLISFYEKMQSDKGSIPDRFSAQQFSDYHSELNMSSLELGDSALYFCASSLGRGNSGNTIYFGEGSWLTVV.

This sequence joins TRBV7-9 and TRBJ2-7; D gene ambiguous. The germline CDR1 and CDR2 sequences are SEHNR and FQNEAQ (reference sequence). The CDR3 loop spans 14 amino acids. The V end was cut by 5 bases, the J end by 0 bases, with 11 bases between. The CDR3 loop reads CASSPVRYSYEQYF. CDR3 bases: TGTGCCAGCAGCCCCGTCAGGTACTCCTACGAGCAGTACTTC.

V and J are TRBV9 and TRBJ2-1; 9 nucleotides agree with TRBD2. Per the germline V gene, CDR1 is SGDLS and CDR2 is YYNGEE. V shed 3 bases, J shed 8 bases, and the junction held 9 bases outside the gene matches. The CDR3 has 15 residues. CDR3 sequence reads: CASSALTSGNHEQFF. The CDR3 DNA reads TGTGCCAGCAGCGCCTTGACTAGCGGTAACCATGAGCAGTTCTTC. The variable domain in full, completed from reference TRBV9 and TRBJ2-1, reads DSGVTQTPKHLITATGQRVTLRCSPRSGDLSVYWYQQSLDQGLQFLIQYYNGEERAKGNILERFSAQQFPDLHSELNLSSLELGDSALYFCASSALTSGNHEQFFGPGTRLTVL.

This clone was seen a handful of times. The chain uses TRBV11-2 and TRBJ1-1, with 8 bases lining up with TRBD1. Trimming took 5 bases from V and 7 from J; bases not matched to a gene: 6. The CDR3 spans 13 residues. Per germline, CDR1 SGHAT and CDR2 FQNNGV. The CDR3, as DNA: TGTGCCAGCAGCGAAGACAGGGGTGGTGAAGCTTTCTTT. Translation gives CASSEDRGGEAFF.

The chain recombines TRBV27 with TRBJ2-7, with 8 bases aligning to TRBD1. With V trimmed by 10 bases and J by 4 bases, 15 bases remained unmatched. This CDR3 contains 15 residues. The germline V gene has CDR1 MNHEY and CDR2 SMNVEV (reference sequence). The DNA for the CDR3 is TGTGCCACCCGAGATCTCGGGACAGGAGATTACGAGCAGTACTTC. It translates to CATRDLGTGDYEQYF.